This TCR beta chain was retrieved from a study of CD8 T cells in Susac syndrome. Between the trimmed V and J ends, which lost 0 bases and 0 bases, there was a span of 6 bases. This CDR3 is 14 amino acids long. CDR1 and CDR2 (germline): SGHAT, FQNNGV. cDNA came from approximately 0.5 to 1 ug RNA primed by random hexamers. Amplification of TCR beta CDR3 across 54 Vbeta and 13 Jbeta was performed with immunoSEQ multiplex PCR. TCRdb re-derived calls from the immunoSEQ multiplex PCR reads in MiXCR, one entry per CDR3 protein. Of tens of thousands of distinct CDR3 sequences listed, just under 95% are singletons. TEMRA cells were FACS-enriched, while CD8+ and CD4+ T cells were negatively isolated. Study-wide results and limits: Clonal expansion was missing from Susac syndrome CD4+ T cell repertoires.

Concerning this clonotype itself: What it binds is not known.

The material sequenced was CD4+ T cells from PBMCs. The sequence was obtained from a human donor with Susac syndrome. The rearrangement links TRBV11-2 to TRBJ2-7; a possible D gene is TRBD1 (5 bases). The CDR3 nucleotides read TGTGCCAGCAGCTTAGACAGGGCCTCCTACGAGCAGTACTTC. Its protein product is CASSLDRASYEQYF.